These 3 T cell receptor beta chains share one sample of origin, sequenced in a study of STAT5B mutations in CD4+ large granular lymphocyte leukemia. Repertoires were generated with immunoSEQ multiplex PCR, while TCRdb's copy carries only in-frame clones and drops some. This sample has some 30,000 clones, with around 67% found just once. Sequencing was done on a sample of CD4+ T cells from blood buffy coats. Receptors were obtained from a human donor in good health.

This clone was counted a single time. This chain connects TRBV2 to TRBJ2-1, with 8 bases identical to TRBD2. The CDR3 spans 14 residues. The trim removed 7 bases at V and 9 bases at J, leaving 11 bases unmatched. Germline CDR1 and CDR2: SNHLY and FYNNEI. CDR3 bases: TGTGCCAGCATTGTCCTAGCGGGCGTGGGTGAGCAGTTCTTC. It codes for CASIVLAGVGEQFF.

The gene calls are TRBV5-8 and TRBJ2-7; 10 bases are a match to TRBD2. In germline, CDR1 is SGHTS, CDR2 YDEGEE. V dropped 0 bases and J dropped 5; count of bases not matched to a gene: 5. This CDR3 has 15 amino acids. The DNA for the CDR3 is TGTGCCAGCAGCTTGGGCCTAGCGGGGGAGGACGAGCAGTACTTC. Translation gives CASSLGLAGEDEQYF.

A single count supports this clone. The V call is TRBV5-5, the J call TRBJ2-3; D possibly corresponds to TRBD1 (6 bases). The germline CDR1 and CDR2 sequences are SGHKS and YYEKEE (reference sequence). This CDR3 contains 17 residues. Trimming pared 0 bases from V and 0 bases from J, leaving 14 bases between. The CDR3 DNA sequence: TGTGCCAGCAGCTTGGGGCTCCGACAGGATAGCACAGATACGCAGTATTTT. It encodes CASSLGLRQDSTDTQYF.